This entry concerns a single T cell receptor (beta chain). As yet, its antigen is unknown. This specimen belongs to a study of T cells in localized non-small cell lung cancer. General study points: Only one tumor region went through sequencing, so heterogeneity may still be there. Greater T cell density in blood accompanied longer overall survival. Uninvolved adjacent lung showed higher T cell clonality than tumor. Researchers found a median around 57 of the top 100 tumor clones in adjacent lung.

Profiling relied on immunoSEQ multiplex PCR, and the TCRdb table lists in-frame clones only, not all of them. The data contain fewer than 25,000 clones, more than 90% of them seen just once; the ten biggest clones take up around 15%. The sequence derives from a man aged 40 to 69 with stage III squamous cell lung carcinoma. The sample was peripheral blood, taken before any cancer treatment.

The CDR3 DNA sequence: TGCGCCAGCAGCTTGGATTCTGGGGGAGAGGATGGCTACACCTTC. Translation: CASSLDSGGEDGYTF. This chain connects TRBV5-1 to TRBJ1-2, with D tentatively TRBD1 (5 bases). The CDR3 has 15 amino acids. Germline V gives CDR1 SGHRS, CDR2 YFSETQ. The ends were cut back, 0 bases at V and 6 bases at J, with 15 bases in the middle.